These 4 T cell receptor beta chains were sequenced from one sample in a study of prognosis after radiotherapy for stage I lung cancer. Amplification of the TCR beta CDR3 (from genomic DNA) was done by two-round multiplex PCR. The first PCR round targeted every TRBV and TRBJ gene with specific primers. A single record per CDR3 protein comes from TCRdb applying MiXCR to the multiplex PCR reads. The sample holds over 10,000 distinct CDR3 sequences, 45% to 50% seen once. The starting material was PBMCs, obtained before or after stereotactic body radiation therapy (not recorded which). The origin of the receptors is a donor at least 50 years old with non-small cell lung cancer.

As for this clonotype: With a far larger clone one base away, a read error is the likely cause. The CDR3 DNA sequence: TGTGCCAGCAGTTACGCGATGAGGGACAACGTCCTGACTTTC. As protein: CASSYAMRDNVLTF. The V and J genes are TRBV6-4 and TRBJ2-6; tentative D call: TRBD2 (5 bases). Germline V lookup: CDR1 MRHNA, CDR2 SNTAGT. With 5 bases removed from V and 9 bases from J, the gap between germline ends came to 14 bases. The CDR3 sequence is 14 residues long.

This clonotype has a count of ten or more. CDR3 region: CAISERTASYEQYF. As DNA, the CDR3 is TGTGCCATCAGTGAGCGGACTGCGTCCTACGAGCAGTACTTC. V is TRBV10-3 and J is TRBJ2-7; TRBD2 might be the D (5 bases). The CDR3 is 14 residues long. V lost 2 bases and J lost 1, with 9 bases in between. CDR1 and CDR2 from the germline V gene are ENHRY and SYGVKD.

The chain employs TRBV5-1 and TRBJ2-3; D may be TRBD1 (5 bases). Germline values: CDR1 SGHRS, CDR2 YFSETQ. The CDR3 consists of 17 residues. Trimming removed 2 bases from V and 1 base from J, with 17 bases in between. The chain's CDR3 is CASSFLQGKGGTDTQYF. The CDR3 region has the DNA TGCGCCAGCAGCTTCCTTCAGGGAAAAGGCGGCACAGATACGCAGTATTTT.

This clonotype was seen ten or more times. The chain recombines TRBV11-2 with TRBJ2-3, with D possibly being TRBD1 or TRBD2 (7 bases each). The V gene lost 3 bases and the J gene lost 6 bases, with 13 bases spanning the gap. The CDR3 sequence is 14 residues long. Germline V CDR1 and CDR2: SGHAT, FQNNGV. The CDR3 reads CASSFNRGGDTQYF. In nucleotides, the CDR3 is TGTGCCAGCAGCTTTAACAGGGGAGGGGATACGCAGTATTTT.